The TCR beta chain under discussion was sequenced for a study of OX40 agonist ivuxolimab in advanced cancers. On the study more broadly: Patients in the trial were receiving intravenous ivuxolimab every 2 weeks, at doses of 0.01 to 10 mg/kg. The diagnoses of dose-escalation patients were hepatocellular carcinoma, melanoma, renal cell or head and neck cancer.

Here immunoSEQ multiplex PCR was the method, and the copy in TCRdb shows in-frame clones only, minus some. The table shows about 62,000 clones, with 81% occurring only once. Notes on this clone: As yet, its antigen is unknown.

Overall study findings and caveats: At doses 0.1 to 3.0 mg/kg, CD4+ and CD8+ clones expanded.

This CDR3 region has 17 residues. The V gene lost 2 bases and the J gene lost 0 bases, with 14 bases spanning the gap. The germline CDR1 and CDR2 sequences are MNHNS and SASEGT. The sample consisted of CD4+ or CD8+ T cells sorted from blood, taken in a trial of the OX40 agonist ivuxolimab. This sequence was found in an adult with an advanced solid tumor such as melanoma, head and neck, liver or kidney cancer. This rearrangement joins TRBV6-1 to TRBJ1-5; D is unresolved. The CDR3 spells CASSESQTLYSNQPQHF. The CDR3 DNA reads TGTGCCAGCAGTGAAAGTCAGACCCTTTATAGCAATCAGCCCCAGCATTTT.